The 26 T cell receptor beta chains given below trace back to one sample, sequenced in a study of shared clonotypes between healthy human individuals. Sequencing used immunoSEQ multiplex PCR; TCRdb keeps in-frame clones, though not all of them. The sample yields roughly 1.5 million clones, approximately 98% seen once. Sequencing input: naive CD4+ T cells sorted from blood. Documented subset: CD45RA+ positively selected. All receptors derive from a man younger than 45 in good health.

The chain is built from TRBV18 and TRBJ2-1, with 7 bases fitting TRBD1. V lost 5 bases and J lost 8; bases outside the gene matches: 3. Germline CDR1 KGHSH, CDR2 LQKENI. The CDR3 has 12 residues. CDR3 protein: CASSSTGYEQFF. DNA of the CDR3: TGTGCCAGCTCATCGACAGGGTATGAGCAGTTCTTC.

V gene TRBV21-1 combines with J gene TRBJ2-1; no DNA check was done on the table's D call, TRBD2. TRBV21-1 is listed as a pseudogene. The length of the CDR3 is 15 residues. The CDR3 protein is CASSLDSSPYNEQFF. The CDR3 DNA reads as TGTGCCAGCAGCCTGGACTCTTCCCCGTACAATGAGCAGTTCTTC.

The count of this clone is one. The CDR3 is CASSSLTLNEQFF. The DNA for the CDR3 is TGTGCCAGCAGTTCCCTAACCTTAAACGAGCAGTTCTTC. V usage is TRBV27 and J usage is TRBJ2-1; D ambiguous. The CDR3 extends over 13 amino acids. Germline-derived CDR1 and CDR2 are MNHEY and SMNVEV (reference sequence). Trimming left V 4 bases short and J 10 bases short, with 14 bases between.

The chain couples TRBV27 to TRBJ2-2, with 8 bases lining up with TRBD2. With 4 bases clipped from V and 4 bases from J, the junction kept 11 bases outside the gene matches. The CDR3 consists of 17 residues. Germline CDR1 and CDR2: MNHEY and SMNVEV (reference sequence). The CDR3 DNA reads as TGTGCCAGCAGTTCCCCGGGACTAGGGCCCGGCACCGGGGAGCTGTTTTTT. Translated, it gives CASSSPGLGPGTGELFF.

V usage is TRBV28 and J usage is TRBJ2-1, with 11 bases aligning to TRBD2. Germline V gives CDR1 MDHEN, CDR2 SYDVKM. The CDR3 totals 16 residues. V lost 6 bases to trimming and J lost 7 bases; unmatched junction nucleotides: 11. The CDR3 coding sequence is TGTGCCAGCAGCCCGCGGTTAGCGGGAGGGGAAAATGAGCAGTTCTTC. Its protein product is CASSPRLAGGENEQFF. Variable domain in full (rest from reference TRBV28 and TRBJ2-1): DVKVTQSSRYLVKRTGEKVFLECVQDMDHENMFWYRQDPGLGLRLIYFSYDVKMKEKGDIPEGYSVSREKKERFSLILESASTNQTSMYLCASSPRLAGGENEQFFGPGTRLTVL.

V gene TRBV5-1 combines with J gene TRBJ1-5, with a possible D match to TRBD1 (6 bases). The germline V and J ends were trimmed by 1 base and 9 bases, with 14 bases remaining between them. This CDR3 contains 14 residues. CDR1 and CDR2 from the germline V gene are SGHRS and YFSETQ. DNA for the CDR3: TGCGCCAGCAGCTTGATTGGTGAAGGGGGGCCCCAGCATTTT. Protein sequence: CASSLIGEGGPQHF.

The gene calls are TRBV18 and TRBJ2-7, with D possibly being TRBD1 (5 bases). V was shortened by 1 base and J by 1 base, with 11 bases between the two germline ends. Germline V CDR1 and CDR2: KGHSH, LQKENI. This CDR3 comprises 15 residues. The CDR3 DNA reads TGTGCCAGCTCACCACTTCGGACAAAGTCCTACGAGCAGTACTTC. This sequence encodes CASSPLRTKSYEQYF.

The chain combines TRBV10-3 with TRBJ2-7; D is unclear. Trimming left V 2 bases short and J 5 bases short, with 13 bases between. CDR1 and CDR2 from the germline V gene are ENHRY and SYGVKD. This CDR3 has 14 residues. The CDR3 sequence is CAISEEVPIHEQYF. In nucleotides, the CDR3 is TGTGCCATCAGTGAGGAGGTCCCCATCCACGAGCAGTACTTC.

V gene TRBV9 combines with J gene TRBJ2-1; D possibly corresponds to TRBD2 (5 bases). The V end was cut by 1 base, the J end by 5 bases, with 13 bases between. Per germline, CDR1 SGDLS and CDR2 YYNGEE. The CDR3 runs 15 residues. CDR3 bases: TGTGCCAGCAGCGTATCTGGGAGCAGTCACAATGAGCAGTTCTTC. It yields the protein CASSVSGSSHNEQFF.

This chain uses TRBV5-1 with TRBJ2-2; D gene uncertain. CDR1 SGHRS and CDR2 YFSETQ come from the germline V gene. This CDR3 is built from 12 residues. Trimming stripped 9 bases from V and 1 base from J, with 7 bases between. CDR3 nucleotide sequence: TGCGCCACGAGACAGAACACCGGGGAGCTGTTTTTT. It encodes CATRQNTGELFF.

As to this clone: Other nucleotide sequences in the sample specify the same CDR3. The CDR3 loop reads CASSLGGLAGAYNEQFF. CDR3 sequence (DNA): TGTGCCAGCAGCTTAGGGGGACTAGCGGGAGCCTACAATGAGCAGTTCTTC. This rearrangement joins TRBV7-9 to TRBJ2-1; 14 bases match TRBD2. Germline V gene data show CDR1 as SEHNR and CDR2 as FQNEAQ (reference sequence). The length of the CDR3 is 17 residues. V lost 1 base, J lost 2 bases, and 1 base stayed unmatched.

V and J are TRBV9 and TRBJ2-1, with 10 bases aligning to TRBD2. V was clipped by 0 bases and J by 6 bases; unmatched bases: 6. CDR1 and CDR2 from the germline V gene are SGDLS and YYNGEE. The CDR3 totals 16 residues. The CDR3 DNA reads TGTGCCAGCAGCGTAGTAAGCGGGAGGGCCCCCAATGAGCAGTTCTTC. It encodes CASSVVSGRAPNEQFF.

The chain is built from TRBV5-4 and TRBJ2-5; 10 bases fit TRBD2. Germline loops: CDR1 SGHNT, CDR2 YYREEE (reference sequence). The CDR3 sequence is 14 residues long. The V gene end was trimmed by 4 bases and the J gene end by 5 bases; junction bases not matched to a gene: 5. CDR3 nucleotides: TGTGCCAGCAGCCCGAGCGGGAGGGGTGAGACCCAGTACTTC. Encoded protein: CASSPSGRGETQYF.

The gene calls are TRBV6-8 and TRBJ2-7; 12 nucleotides line up with TRBD2. The CDR3 sequence is 16 residues long. V lost 2 bases, J lost 3 bases, and 5 bases stayed unmatched. Looked up from germline, CDR1 is MNHGY and CDR2 is SAAAGT. The CDR3 is CASSYPSGRALYEQYF. The DNA for the CDR3 is TGTGCCAGCAGTTACCCTAGCGGGAGGGCTCTCTACGAGCAGTACTTC.

V is TRBV9 and J is TRBJ1-2; 9 bases agree with TRBD1. The germline V gene encodes CDR1 SGDLS and CDR2 YYNGEE. The CDR3 spans 15 residues. Trimming at V came to 2 bases and at J to 2 bases, leaving 4 bases not matched to a gene. CDR3 loop: CASSVMGQGNYGYTF. For the CDR3, the DNA is TGTGCCAGCAGCGTGATGGGACAGGGAAACTATGGCTACACCTTC. The variable domain in full, with the rest retrieved from reference TRBV9 and TRBJ1-2, is DSGVTQTPKHLITATGQRVTLRCSPRSGDLSVYWYQQSLDQGLQFLIQYYNGEERAKGNILERFSAQQFPDLHSELNLSSLELGDSALYFCASSVMGQGNYGYTFGSGTRLTVV.

V gene TRBV6-6 combines with J gene TRBJ2-5, with 7 bases identical to TRBD2. The V and J ends lost 6 bases and 7 bases, in that order; junction bases with no gene match: 5. There are 12 residues in the CDR3. Germline lookup yields CDR1 MNHNY and CDR2 SVGAGI (reference sequence). The CDR3 nucleotides read TGTGCCAGCAGCCCGGGAGGAGGGACCCAGTACTTC. It yields the protein CASSPGGGTQYF.

With respect to this clone: Other nucleotide sequences in the sample specify the same CDR3. The chain uses TRBV30 and TRBJ1-3, with D unclear. V dropped 2 bases and J dropped 4 bases, with 3 bases sitting between them. The CDR3 has 11 residues. Germline CDR1 GTSNPN, CDR2 SVGIG (reference sequence). Here the CDR3 reads CAWSSGNTIYF. The DNA of the CDR3 is TGTGCCTGGAGTTCGGGAAACACCATATATTTT.

V gene TRBV11-3 combines with J gene TRBJ2-5; D is possibly TRBD2 (6 bases). From germline, CDR1 is SGHNT and CDR2 YENEEA. The CDR3 loop spans 17 amino acids. Trimming pared 4 bases from V and 1 base from J, leaving 19 bases between. CDR3 coding DNA: TGTGCCAGCAGCTCCGGAGGGTGGGGCAGTCCCCAAGAGACCCAGTACTTC. It translates to CASSSGGWGSPQETQYF.

The V and J genes are TRBV4-1 and TRBJ2-7, with D possibly matching TRBD1 (6 bases). V was pared by 3 bases and J by 7 bases, with 16 bases between. Germline-derived CDR1 and CDR2 are MGHRA and YSYEKL. The CDR3 consists of 14 residues. CDR3 in amino acids: CASSHRTGPLEQYF. CDR3 DNA sequence: TGCGCCAGCAGCCACCGAACAGGGCCCCTAGAGCAGTACTTC.

The chain combines TRBV29-1 with TRBJ2-5; D call uncertain. The CDR3 length is 13 residues. Per germline, CDR1 SQVTM and CDR2 ANQGSEA. V shed 4 bases and J shed 5 bases, with 14 bases lying between them. CDR3 in DNA: TGCAGCGTTGCCCCCGGCCGCCGCGAGACCCAGTACTTC. It yields the protein CSVAPGRRETQYF.

This clone was counted a single time. The chain recombines TRBV5-8 with TRBJ2-1, with 8 bases identical to TRBD2. V lost 8 bases and J lost 1; bases outside the gene matches: 8. Germline loops: CDR1 SGHTS, CDR2 YDEGEE. This CDR3 comprises 15 residues. CDR3 loop: CARPGSGRSYNEQFF. The DNA for the CDR3 is TGTGCCAGACCGGGAAGCGGGAGATCCTACAATGAGCAGTTCTTC.

This sequence joins TRBV5-1 and TRBJ1-1; D not resolved. This CDR3 is built from 14 residues. Trimming cost V 0 bases and J 7 bases, with 13 bases left between them. CDR1 is SGHRS and CDR2 is YFSETQ in the germline V gene. The CDR3 loop is CASSLVATGGEAFF. The CDR3 coding sequence is TGCGCCAGCAGCTTGGTCGCGACGGGCGGTGAAGCTTTCTTT.

The V call is TRBV5-1, the J call TRBJ2-7; TRBD1 matches 7 bases. There are 15 residues in the CDR3. CDR1 and CDR2 (germline): SGHRS, YFSETQ. Trimming took 0 bases from V and 3 from J; bases not matched to a gene: 6. CDR3 residues: CASSLGRGQHYEQYF. DNA of the CDR3: TGCGCCAGCAGCTTGGGCCGGGGACAGCACTACGAGCAGTACTTC.

This rearrangement joins TRBV12-5 to TRBJ2-3; the match to TRBD2 covers 8 bases. V shed 1 base, J shed 3 bases, and the junction held 3 bases outside the gene matches. The CDR3 is made up of 15 amino acids. CDR1 and CDR2 from the germline V gene are LGHNT and FRNRAP. The CDR3 DNA follows: TGTGCTAGTGGTTTGGGAGCGGGAGTAACAGATACGCAGTATTTT. It encodes CASGLGAGVTDTQYF.

The chain has TRBV11-2 and TRBJ1-5; 7 positions match TRBD1. From germline, CDR1 is SGHAT and CDR2 FQNNGV. Trimming at V came to 6 bases and at J to 4 bases, leaving 3 bases not matched to a gene. The CDR3 is made up of 13 amino acids. The CDR3 DNA reads TGTGCCAGCAGAGGACAGGTGAATCAGCCCCAGCATTTT. Its protein product is CASRGQVNQPQHF.

The chain uses TRBV5-4 and TRBJ2-1; 8 bases map to TRBD2. Germline assignment: CDR1 SGHNT and CDR2 YYREEE (reference sequence). With V trimmed by 2 bases and J by 4 bases, 8 bases remained unmatched. The CDR3 consists of 16 residues. CDR3 bases: TGTGCCAGCAGCTTATCCGTAGCGGGATCATACAATGAGCAGTTCTTC. As protein: CASSLSVAGSYNEQFF.